A selection of T cell receptor beta chains follows, all from one sample in a study of T cells in Graves' hyperthyroidism and ophthalmopathy. TCRdb processed the multiplex PCR reads anew with MiXCR; each CDR3 protein has one entry. The sample lists hundreds of thousands of distinct CDR3 sequences; just over 45% were seen once. Sequenced material: peripheral blood or thyroid tissue (not recorded which). The receptors derive from a woman under 30 with Graves' hyperthyroidism. Each CDR3 is given with its conserved first and last residue. The order of the fields is CDR3 protein, V gene.

cdr3_aa: CASSSGIANYGYTF
v_call: TRBV5-1

cdr3_aa: CSVAPTGANVLTF
v_call: TRBV29-1

cdr3_aa: CSQRDVANYGYTF
v_call: TRBV29-1

cdr3_aa: CASEDSGSETQYF
v_call: TRBV19

cdr3_aa: CASSSGTELGGYGYTF
v_call: TRBV25-1

cdr3_aa: CASTLTSGRYEQYF
v_call: TRBV2

cdr3_aa: CASRAGNTGELFF
v_call: TRBV7-9

cdr3_aa: CASRDYEQYF
v_call: TRBV7-3

cdr3_aa: CASSYSYTSYEQYF
v_call: TRBV5-6

cdr3_aa: CSARDLRGGPGETQYF
v_call: TRBV20-1

cdr3_aa: CASSLPKGSKNTEAFF
v_call: TRBV7-9

cdr3_aa: CSVSPGQTYEQYF
v_call: TRBV29-1

cdr3_aa: CATSGGSWEKLFF
v_call: TRBV15

cdr3_aa: CASSGGTGGLRAFF
v_call: TRBV9

cdr3_aa: CASSLRWTGSSYEQYF
v_call: TRBV7-2

cdr3_aa: CSARSRGGENQPQHF
v_call: TRBV20-1

cdr3_aa: CASKAVTGGGNQPQHF
v_call: TRBV2

cdr3_aa: CSVELADAGEEQYF
v_call: TRBV29-1

cdr3_aa: CATSSPQARTEAFF
v_call: TRBV15

cdr3_aa: CSVGSRDRGRYEQYF
v_call: TRBV29-1

cdr3_aa: CASSDSGAETQYF
v_call: TRBV7-2

cdr3_aa: CASTPEGGIAFF
v_call: TRBV7-6

cdr3_aa: CASSIRDSPYEQYF
v_call: TRBV19

cdr3_aa: CSATAGTSGVYEQYF
v_call: TRBV20-1

cdr3_aa: CSCRWSTNQPQHF
v_call: TRBV2

cdr3_aa: CASRRRGVGNQPQHF
v_call: TRBV6-5

cdr3_aa: CASSSREGYTEAFF
v_call: TRBV12-3/TRBV12-4

cdr3_aa: CASRTGTGLNEQYF
v_call: TRBV2

cdr3_aa: CASGLIPDYEQYF
v_call: TRBV5-1

cdr3_aa: CASSELPNTGELFF
v_call: TRBV25-1

cdr3_aa: CASSHLRLGLGYEQYF
v_call: TRBV11-3

cdr3_aa: CASSLDSQPQHF
v_call: TRBV7-9

cdr3_aa: CASSAATKSQYF
v_call: TRBV19

cdr3_aa: CASSGGAYEQYF
v_call: TRBV10-1

cdr3_aa: CASRRTYEQYF
v_call: TRBV12-3/TRBV12-4

cdr3_aa: CASSSGQGPYQETQYF
v_call: TRBV7-8

cdr3_aa: CASSVDGGSVEELFF
v_call: TRBV9

cdr3_aa: CSARGGPGNPTDTQYF
v_call: TRBV20-1

cdr3_aa: CASSLKGGDRYTF
v_call: TRBV7-3

cdr3_aa: CSVGGTFGEKLFF
v_call: TRBV29-1

cdr3_aa: CATNGALGNQPQQF
v_call: TRBV10-3

cdr3_aa: CASSGRDRTTSQHF
v_call: TRBV12-3/TRBV12-4

cdr3_aa: CSMGAGDYEQYF
v_call: TRBV29-1

cdr3_aa: CASRLETGGHTEAFF
v_call: TRBV7-2